This T cell receptor beta chain was observed in a study of blood T cell repertoires in COVID-19. As for the study in general: Acute-phase and convalescent COVID-19 samples originated in the United States, Italy and Spain. T cells, B-cell-depleted T cells, or PBMCs provided the cDNA or gDNA that served as material.

The study recruited people aged about 18 to 90 years across approximately 23 US areas. This table comes from immunoSEQ multiplex PCR, and its TCRdb copy is limited to in-frame clones, with some not included. This table has hundreds of thousands of clones, approximately 91% appearing once. Trimming at V came to 6 bases and at J to 4 bases, leaving 4 bases not matched to a gene. Looked up from germline, CDR1 is MNHEY and CDR2 is SVGAGI. The length of the CDR3 is 15 residues. The receptor comes from a woman in her 40s who had recovered from COVID-19. The sequenced sample consisted of PBMCs or T cells enriched from blood (not recorded which). The chain recombines TRBV6-5 with TRBJ2-2, with 11 bases matching TRBD2. The CDR3 region is CASRLAGEGTGELFF. CDR3 nucleotides: TGTGCCAGCAGACTAGCGGGAGAGGGCACCGGGGAGCTGTTTTTT.